Below, 25 T cell receptor beta chains from the same sample are listed, as sequenced in a study of tumor-infiltrating lymphocytes in primary liver carcinoma. Unsorted bulk tissue of about 19-33 mg yielded co-extracted RNA and DNA. The authors made TCR beta cDNA from approximately 500 ng total RNA with a constant-region primer. Amplification in three nested multiplex PCR rounds with slightly modified ARM-PCR gave rise to TCR beta libraries. In the first two PCR rounds, TRBV1-TRBV30 forward primers were paired with a C-beta reverse primer, and each round lasted about 10 cycles. TCRdb used MiXCR to reprocess the multiplex PCR reads, holding one entry per CDR3 protein. This sample has roughly 78,000 distinct CDR3 sequences; 71% occur once, and the top ten carry about 13%. The sample taken for sequencing was liver tumor tissue from sampling region 4. The subset was: tumor region T4, right-lateral pole. Every receptor here comes from a woman aged 60-75 years with primary liver carcinoma and hepatitis B virus infection.

This clonotype was detected ten times or more. The rearrangement joins TRBV4-1 to TRBJ2-7; 10 bases match TRBD2. The CDR3 has 17 residues. V was pared by 0 bases and J by 5 bases, with 10 bases of the junction left unmatched. The germline V gene has CDR1 MGHRA and CDR2 YSYEKL. CDR3 amino acids: CASSQDEREGSVDEQYF. As DNA, the CDR3 is TGCGCCAGCAGCCAAGACGAGCGGGAGGGCTCAGTTGACGAGCAGTACTTC.

Concerning this clonotype itself: A much larger clone sits a single nucleotide away, making a read error possible. The chain has TRBV2 and TRBJ2-7, with a possible D match to TRBD1 (5 bases). Trimming removed 6 bases from V and 7 bases from J, with 10 bases in between. There are 11 residues in the CDR3. CDR1 and CDR2 (germline): SNHLY, FYNNEI. CDR3 nucleotides: TGTGCCAGCAGCCAGGGTCCTGAGCAGTACTTC. The encoded protein is CASSQGPEQYF.

The chain uses TRBV5-4 and TRBJ2-5; a possible D gene is TRBD2 (6 bases). The CDR3 consists of 14 residues. Trimming shortened V by 8 bases and J by 7 bases, and 21 bases separated the two germline ends. Germline lookup yields CDR1 SGHNT and CDR2 YYREEE (reference sequence). In nucleotides, the CDR3 is TGTGCCAGTAGCACGGGACGGGGGATAGGGACCCAGTACTTC. It translates to CASSTGRGIGTQYF.

About this clonotype itself: One end of the junction varies from germline; a read error may be responsible. The chain is built from TRBV11-2 and TRBJ2-5; D remains unclear. CDR3 length equals 13 residues. Germline V CDR1 and CDR2: SGHAT, FQNNGV. The DNA for the CDR3 is TGTGTCAGCAGCTTTGAATCCAATGGGACCCAGTACTTC. Translating it yields CVSSFESNGTQYF.

Comments on this clonotype: A junction end diverges from the germline sequence, so it may reflect a read error. This chain uses TRBV15 with TRBJ1-1; D remains ambiguous. CDR3 length equals 14 residues. The germline gives CDR1 LNHNV, CDR2 YYDKDF (reference sequence). The CDR3 DNA reads as TGTGCCAACAGCAGAGACCTTCGGCCGGAAGAAGCTTTCTTT. Its protein is CANSRDLRPEEAFF.

Details on this clonotype: A much larger clone sits a single nucleotide away, making a read error possible. The chain joins TRBV14 to TRBJ2-1, with 8 positions matching TRBD2. Trimming cost V 6 bases and J 5 bases; bases outside gene matches: 12. Germline CDR1 and CDR2: SGHDN and FVKESK. The CDR3 has 16 amino acids. CDR3 region: CASSAVAGWLNNEQFF. The DNA of the CDR3 is TGTGCCAGCAGTGCCGTAGCGGGATGGTTAAACAATGAGCAGTTCTTC.

Concerning this clonotype: At one boundary the junction diverges from the germline segment, which might be a read error. V gene TRBV14 combines with J gene TRBJ2-1, with D possibly being TRBD2 (5 bases). CDR3 length: 14 amino acids. The V gene's germline CDR1 is SGHDN and CDR2 FVKESK. The CDR3 is CVSSPKLTGNEQFF. CDR3 sequence (DNA): TGCGTCAGCAGCCCTAAATTGACGGGGAATGAGCAGTTCTTC.

This clonotype was counted a single time. This may come from a read error, since a much larger clone is one base off. CDR3 region: CASSYQGPGELFF. The CDR3, as DNA: TGTGCCAGCAGCTATCAGGGGCCCGGGGAGCTGTTTTTT. This chain connects TRBV11-2 to TRBJ2-2, with TRBD1 as a possible D gene (6 bases). CDR1 and CDR2 (germline): SGHAT, FQNNGV. The V and J ends lost 4 bases and 6 bases respectively, with 9 bases between them. This CDR3 has 13 amino acids. The full variable domain, its missing parts supplied by reference TRBV11-2 and TRBJ2-2, is EAGVAQSPRYKIIEKRQSVAFWCNPISGHATLYWYQQILGQGPKLLIQFQNNGVVDDSQLPKDRFSAERLKGVDSTLKIQPAKLEDSAVYLCASSYQGPGELFFGEGSRLTVL.

The V and J genes are TRBV6-5 and TRBJ1-6; no definite D call. V was pared by 4 bases and J by 18 bases, with 25 bases between. CDR1 MNHEY and CDR2 SVGAGI come from the germline V gene. This CDR3 region has 15 residues. The CDR3 is CASSSDKPPFSSPHF. The CDR3 coding sequence is TGTGCCAGCAGTTCGGATAAGCCTCCCTTTTCATCCCCCCACTTT.

Turning to this clonotype: One end of the junction is discordant with germline, which a read error may explain. The rearrangement uses TRBV6-5 and TRBJ2-1; the match to TRBD2 covers 14 bases. CDR1 and CDR2 from the germline V gene are MNHEY and SVGAGI. The CDR3 runs to 15 residues. CDR3 in amino acids: CASSSMTSGRGEQSF. CDR3 DNA sequence: TGTGCCAGCAGTTCCATGACTAGCGGGAGGGGTGAGCAGTCCTTC.

This clonotype was detected ten times or more. The chain is built from TRBV5-1 and TRBJ2-1; 13 bases match TRBD2. The CDR3 has 19 amino acids. Germline loops: CDR1 SGHRS, CDR2 YFSETQ. J gave up 4 bases and V 3 bases, and 13 bases lay outside the gene matches. The CDR3 nucleotides read TGCGCCAGCAGCTCCACTAGCGGGAGGGCCTCCTACTCTTACAATGAGCAGTTCTTC. The encoded protein is CASSSTSGRASYSYNEQFF.

As regards this clonotype: This clone may be a read error of a much larger clone one base away. The rearrangement links TRBV5-1 to TRBJ1-1; the match to TRBD1 covers 7 bases. The CDR3 loop spans 15 amino acids. The germline CDR1 and CDR2 sequences are SGHRS and YFSETQ. CDR3 DNA: TGCTCCAGCAGCTCCGGACAGGCTGCGACCCCCCTGGCTTTCTTT. Its protein is CSSSSGQAATPLAFF.

As for this clonotype: This likely comes from a read error, as the CDR3 has no conserved phenylalanine or tryptophan at its end. V gene TRBV5-1 combines with J gene TRBJ2-2, with 9 bases identical to TRBD2. Germline loops: CDR1 SGHRS, CDR2 YFSETQ. This CDR3 is built from 17 residues. CDR3 sequence reads: CASSWSLAGPNMGELFY. The CDR3 bases are TGCGCTAGCAGCTGGAGCCTAGCGGGACCGAACATGGGGGAGCTGTTTTAT.

This clonotype occurred many times. The J gene is TRBJ1-5, the V gene TRBV6-1; D possibly corresponds to TRBD1 (6 bases). Germline CDR1 reads MNHNS; CDR2 reads SASEGT. Deletions cut 6 bases from V and 5 bases from J, with 20 bases between. CDR3 length: 16 residues. CDR3 sequence: CASRHRAQRADQPQHF. The CDR3 coding sequence is TGTGCCAGCAGACACAGGGCTCAAAGGGCTGATCAGCCCCAGCATTTT.

The sample holds a few counts of this clonotype. An end of the junction differs from the germline gene, which may be a read error. This chain links TRBV6-1 with TRBJ1-5; 8 positions match TRBD1. The CDR3 contains 17 residues. Germline lookup yields CDR1 MNHNS and CDR2 SASEGT. CDR3 DNA: TGTGCCATCAGTGATCGCGGGACCCGGGACAGGAATCAGCCCCAGCATTTT. Its protein product is CAISDRGTRDRNQPQHF.

A note on this clonotype: The junction does not match germline at one end; this may be a read error. The V gene is TRBV11-2, the J gene TRBJ2-7, with 10 bases fitting TRBD1. Germline V CDR1 and CDR2: SGHAT, FQNNGV. The CDR3 has 16 residues. In DNA form, the CDR3 reads TGTGCCAGCAGCTTAGAGGGACAGGGGTCTCCTCACGAGCGGTACTTC. It codes for CASSLEGQGSPHERYF. Using reference TRBV11-2 and TRBJ2-7 for the parts outside the CDR3, the full variable domain is EAGVAQSPRYKIIEKRQSVAFWCNPISGHATLYWYQQILGQGPKLLIQFQNNGVVDDSQLPKDRFSAERLKGVDSTLKIQPAKLEDSAVYLCASSLEGQGSPHERYFGPGTRLTVT.

With regard to this clonotype: This sequence may be a read error, since a much larger clone differs from it by one base. J is TRBJ2-5 and V is TRBV28; 10 positions agree with TRBD2. The CDR3 contains 14 residues. CDR1 and CDR2 from the germline V gene are MDHEN and SYDVKM. The CDR3 protein is CGVSGTSAEETQYF. The CDR3 DNA sequence: TGTGGCGTGTCCGGGACTAGCGCCGAAGAGACCCAGTACTTC.

Regarding this clonotype: Because the CDR3 is missing its conserved closing phenylalanine or tryptophan, this is likely a read error. The chain joins TRBV6-6 to TRBJ2-6; D possibly matches TRBD1 or TRBD2 (5 bases each). CDR3 length: 15 amino acids. Per the germline V gene, CDR1 is MNHNY and CDR2 is SVGAGI (reference sequence). V lost 6 bases to trimming and J lost 2 bases, with 11 bases between them. In nucleotides, the CDR3 is TGTGCCAGCAGCCTACTGGGGGCTGGGGCCAACGTCCTGACTCTC. Amino acid sequence: CASSLLGAGANVLTL.

This clonotype was found many times. The CDR3 loop reads CASSHGQGANYGYTF. As DNA, the CDR3 is TGCGCCAGCAGCCATGGACAGGGAGCCAACTATGGCTACACCTTC. J is TRBJ1-2 and V is TRBV5-1; TRBD1 aligns across 8 bases. The CDR3 has 15 residues. V trimming: 4 bases; J trimming: 2 bases; junction bases outside the gene matches: 7. From germline, CDR1 is SGHRS and CDR2 YFSETQ.

This clonotype was picked up a small number of times. This may come from a read error, since a much larger clone is one base off. This CDR3 fails to terminate in the conserved phenylalanine or tryptophan, so it likely reflects a read error. The chain carries TRBV6-1 and TRBJ2-1, with D perhaps TRBD2 (7 bases). Germline assignment: CDR1 MNHNS and CDR2 SASEGT. Trimming shortened V by 7 bases and J by 3 bases, and 16 bases separated the two germline ends. This CDR3 is built from 15 residues. The CDR3: CASTLGAGVYNEQFL. The CDR3 coding sequence is TGTGCCAGCACCTTGGGGGCGGGAGTCTACAATGAGCAGTTCTTA.

On this clonotype: This CDR3 fails to terminate in the conserved phenylalanine or tryptophan, so it likely reflects a read error. The DNA is omitted, as the CDR3 cannot be located on it reliably, and the CDR3 follows TCRdb's listing. The chain combines TRBV11-3 with TRBJ2-1; the table assigns TRBD2, which was not confirmed against the DNA. Per germline, CDR1 SGHNT and CDR2 YENEEA. The CDR3 region is 17 residues in length, termini included. The CDR3 sequence: CASSLGLVAGGPNELFS.

Remarks on this clonotype: The conserved final phenylalanine or tryptophan is absent from the CDR3, which likely points to a read error. The V gene is TRBV28, the J gene TRBJ2-7; 11 bases map to TRBD2. Germline V gene data show CDR1 as MDHEN and CDR2 as SYDVKM. CDR3 length: 15 amino acids. CDR3 bases: TGTGCCGGCAGTGACCCTAGCGGGAGGAGGTACGAGCAGTACTCC. Its protein product is CAGSDPSGRRYEQYS.

Worth noting for this clonotype: Because it lacks the conserved phenylalanine or tryptophan at the end, this CDR3 is likely a read error. It is unclear where the CDR3 begins or ends on the DNA, so no DNA is shown, and the CDR3 is as TCRdb lists it. The rearrangement uses TRBV5-1 and TRBJ2-7. Germline-derived CDR1 and CDR2 are SGHRS and YFSETQ. A total of 14 residues make up the CDR3, ends included. The chain's CDR3 is CASSLLSQGYEQYS.

The sample holds one count of this clonotype. V usage is TRBV11-1 and J usage is TRBJ1-1, with TRBD1 identical over 8 bases. Per germline, CDR1 SGHAT and CDR2 FQDESV (reference sequence). The CDR3 totals 14 residues. V lost 5 bases and J lost 8; bases outside the gene matches: 10. DNA of the CDR3: TGTGCCAGCAGCCTAGGACGAGGACAGGGCGAAGCTTTCTTT. This encodes CASSLGRGQGEAFF.

The table lists this clonotype with many counts. The chain couples TRBV28 to TRBJ2-2; D might be TRBD2 (5 bases). V lost 1 base to trimming and J lost 8 bases, with 17 bases between them. CDR3 size: 16 residues. Per germline, CDR1 MDHEN and CDR2 SYDVKM. This chain's CDR3 is CASSLSSFESEGELFF. The CDR3 region has the DNA TGTGCCAGCAGTTTATCTAGCTTTGAGAGTGAGGGGGAGCTGTTTTTT.